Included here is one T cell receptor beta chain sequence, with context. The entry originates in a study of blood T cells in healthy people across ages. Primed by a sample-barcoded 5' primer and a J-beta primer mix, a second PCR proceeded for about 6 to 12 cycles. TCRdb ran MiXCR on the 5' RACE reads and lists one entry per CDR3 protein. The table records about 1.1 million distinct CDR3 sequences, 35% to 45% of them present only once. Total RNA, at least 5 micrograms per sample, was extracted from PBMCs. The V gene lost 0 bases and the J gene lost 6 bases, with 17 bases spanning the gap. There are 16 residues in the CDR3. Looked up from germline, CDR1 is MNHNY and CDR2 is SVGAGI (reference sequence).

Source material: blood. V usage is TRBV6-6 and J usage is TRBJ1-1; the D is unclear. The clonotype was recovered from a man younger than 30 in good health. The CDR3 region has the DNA TGTGCCAGCAGTTACTCTGGGATAGGGCTTCGGGCTGAAGCTTTCTTT. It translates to CASSYSGIGLRAEAFF.